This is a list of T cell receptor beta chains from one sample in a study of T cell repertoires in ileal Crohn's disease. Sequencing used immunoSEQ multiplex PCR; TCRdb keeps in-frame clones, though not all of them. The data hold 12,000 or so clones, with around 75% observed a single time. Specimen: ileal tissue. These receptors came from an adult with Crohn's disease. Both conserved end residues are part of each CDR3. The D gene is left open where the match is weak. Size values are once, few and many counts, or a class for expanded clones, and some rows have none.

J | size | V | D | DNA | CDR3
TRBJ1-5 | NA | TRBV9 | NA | TGTGCCAGCAGCTCCGGGACATCCAATCAGCCCCAGCATTTT | CASSSGTSNQPQHF
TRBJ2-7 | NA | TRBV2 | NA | TGTGCCAGCATTCTTACGGGGGGCCGCTTTCTCGAGCAGTACTTC | CASILTGGRFLEQYF
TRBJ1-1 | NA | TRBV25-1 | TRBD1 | TGTGCCAGCAGGGGACAGGGGAAAACTGAAGCTTTCTTT | CASRGQGKTEAFF
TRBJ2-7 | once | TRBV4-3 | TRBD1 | TGCGCCAGCAGCCAAGAGGACAGGGGGTCGGGCGAGCAGTACTTC | CASSQEDRGSGEQYF
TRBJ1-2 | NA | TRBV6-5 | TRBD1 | TGTGCCAGCAGTCCCACAGGGGGCGCAGGCTATGGCTACACCTTC | CASSPTGGAGYGYTF
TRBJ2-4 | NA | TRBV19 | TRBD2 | TGTGCCAGTAGTATAGGGGGTAGCGGGGGGGCTTGGGCCAAAAACATTCAGTACTTC | CASSIGGSGGAWAKNIQYF
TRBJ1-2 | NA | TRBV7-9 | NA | TGTGCCAGCAGCTCCCTGTGGGGGGACGACTATGGCTACACCTTC | CASSSLWGDDYGYTF
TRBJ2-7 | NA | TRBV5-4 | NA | TGTGCCAGCAGCTCCAAACAGGGTGCTAACGAGCAGTACTTC | CASSSKQGANEQYF
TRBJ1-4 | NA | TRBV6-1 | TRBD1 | TGTGCCAGCAGACAGGGGGGAAAACTGTTTTTT | CASRQGGKLFF
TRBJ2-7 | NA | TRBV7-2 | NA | TGTGCCAGCAGCTTTCCGGGACTGTGGGACGAGCAGTACTTC | CASSFPGLWDEQYF
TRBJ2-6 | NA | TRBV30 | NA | TGTGCCTGGAGTGTCGCTGGGGCCAACGTCCTGACTTTC | CAWSVAGANVLTF
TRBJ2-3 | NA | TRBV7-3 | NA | TGTGCCAGCAGCTTCGGTACTACTAGCACAGATACGCAGTATTTT | CASSFGTTSTDTQYF
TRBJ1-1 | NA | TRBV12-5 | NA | TGTGCTAGTGGTTTGGAACCGGGGACTGAAGCTTTCTTT | CASGLEPGTEAFF
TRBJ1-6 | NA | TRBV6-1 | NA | TGTGCCAGCAGTGTAAACGGACAGCGCAATTCACCCCTCCACTTT | CASSVNGQRNSPLHF
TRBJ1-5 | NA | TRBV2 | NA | TGTGCCAGCAGTGACCCGGTAGCGTTAGGGCAGCCCCAGCATTTT | CASSDPVALGQPQHF
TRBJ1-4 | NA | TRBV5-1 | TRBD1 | TGCGCCAGCAGGAGAACAGGGGGAATTAATGAAAAACTGTTTTTT | CASRRTGGINEKLFF
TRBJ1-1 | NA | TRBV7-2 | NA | TGTGCCAGCAGCTCGAGGGTGAACACTGAAGCTTTCTTT | CASSSRVNTEAFF
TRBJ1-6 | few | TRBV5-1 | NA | TGCGCCAGCAGCATAAATCAGTCACCCCTCCACTTT | CASSINQSPLHF
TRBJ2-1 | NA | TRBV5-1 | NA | TGCGCCAGCAGCGCCGGGTCAAACAATGAGCAGTTCTTC | CASSAGSNNEQFF
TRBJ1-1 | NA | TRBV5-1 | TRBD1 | TGCGCCAGCAGCTTAACAGGGGTGAACACTGAAGCTTTCTTT | CASSLTGVNTEAFF
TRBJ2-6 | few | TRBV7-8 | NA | TGTGCCAGCAGCTGGGGACACTCTGGGGCCAACGTCCTGACTTTC | CASSWGHSGANVLTF
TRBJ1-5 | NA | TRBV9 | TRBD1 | TGTGCCAGCAGCGTGGGGACAGGGGGAAGTCAGCCCCAGCATTTT | CASSVGTGGSQPQHF
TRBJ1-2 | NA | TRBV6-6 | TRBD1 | TGTGTCAGCAGTTATCAGGGGGCCGACTATGGCTACACCTTC | CVSSYQGADYGYTF
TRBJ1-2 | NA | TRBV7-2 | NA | TGTGCCAGCAGCTTCGGACAGCTTCTCCTCTATGGCTACACCTTC | CASSFGQLLLYGYTF
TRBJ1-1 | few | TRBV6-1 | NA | TGTGCCAGCAGTGTTCGGGGTAACACTGAAGCTTTCTTT | CASSVRGNTEAFF
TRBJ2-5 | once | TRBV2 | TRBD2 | TGTGCCAGCGCCGGACTAGCGGGGGGGAAAGAGACCCAGTACTTC | CASAGLAGGKETQYF
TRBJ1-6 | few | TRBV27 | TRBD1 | TGTGCCAGCAGTACAACAGGGGGCGGTTCACCCCTCCACTTT | CASSTTGGGSPLHF
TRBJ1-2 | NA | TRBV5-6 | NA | TGTGCCAGCAGCTTGTCTCAGGGGCCTGGCTACACCTTC | CASSLSQGPGYTF
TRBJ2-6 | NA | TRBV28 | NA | TGTGCCAGCAGTTCGGTCGGGGAAGGGGCCAACGTCCTGACTTTC | CASSSVGEGANVLTF
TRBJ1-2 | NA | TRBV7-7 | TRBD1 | TGTGCCAGCAGCCTTTGGGACAGGGAAGCCAGTGGCTACACCTTC | CASSLWDREASGYTF
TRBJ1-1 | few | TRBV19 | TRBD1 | TGTGCCAGTAGCTGGACAGGGGGAACTGAAGCTTTCTTT | CASSWTGGTEAFF
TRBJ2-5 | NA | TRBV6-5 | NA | TGTGCCAGCAGTCCACAGGCAGATGTTGAGACCCAGTACTTC | CASSPQADVETQYF
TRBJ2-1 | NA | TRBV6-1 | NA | TGTGCCAGCAGCGCCGCTCGGGGAGGTGAGCAGTTCTTC | CASSAARGGEQFF
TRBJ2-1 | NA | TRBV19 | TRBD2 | TGTGCCAGTAGTCCCTGGGGACTAGCGGGGAAATCCTCCTACAATGAGCAGTTCTTC | CASSPWGLAGKSSYNEQFF
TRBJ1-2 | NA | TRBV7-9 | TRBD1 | TGTGCCAGCAGACGTGACAGGGTCGGCTACACCTTC | CASRRDRVGYTF
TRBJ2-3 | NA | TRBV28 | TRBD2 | TGTGCCAGCAGTTTGGAGGGACTAGCGGATACGCAGTATTTT | CASSLEGLADTQYF
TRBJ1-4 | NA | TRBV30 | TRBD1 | TGTGCCTGGGACAGGGGAAGGAGTGAAAAACTGTTTTTT | CAWDRGRSEKLFF
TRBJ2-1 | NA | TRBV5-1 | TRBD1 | TGCGCCAGCAGCCTCTGGACAGGGGAGGTAGGGAATGAGCAGTTCTTC | CASSLWTGEVGNEQFF
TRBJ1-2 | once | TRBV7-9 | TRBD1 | TGTGCCAGCAGCTCGACCACAGGGGGCCGCTATGGCTACACCTTC | CASSSTTGGRYGYTF
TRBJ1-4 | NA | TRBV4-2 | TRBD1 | TGTGCCAGCAGCCAACCGGGACAGGACGAAAAACTGTTTTTT | CASSQPGQDEKLFF
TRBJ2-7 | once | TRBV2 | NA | TGTGCCAGCAGTGTCCGGGACTACGAGCAGTACTTC | CASSVRDYEQYF
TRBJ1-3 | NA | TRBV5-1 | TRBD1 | TGCGCCAGCAGCCCAGGGGACAGGTCGGCTGGAAACACCATATATTTT | CASSPGDRSAGNTIYF